This T cell receptor (beta chain) stems from a study of cytomegalovirus exposure and HLA in healthy donors. Primers: 60 Vbeta forward and 13 Jbeta reverse. Only in-frame clones appear in the TCRdb table, and some are missing; sequencing was by immunoSEQ multiplex PCR. The data show 130,000 or so clones, with around 83% seen just once and around 3% held by the top ten. Germline CDR1 is SGHTA and CDR2 is FQGNSA. The CDR3 covers 13 residues. V was shortened by 4 bases and J by 8 bases, with 9 bases between the two germline ends. This chain links TRBV7-2 with TRBJ1-6, with D maybe TRBD1 (6 bases). This receptor was identified in a woman aged 18-35 years in good health and CMV-seropositive. Sequencing was performed on PBMCs. Here the CDR3 DNA reads TGTGCCAGCAGCTACCACAGGGATTCACCCCTCCACTTT. It specifies CASSYHRDSPLHF.